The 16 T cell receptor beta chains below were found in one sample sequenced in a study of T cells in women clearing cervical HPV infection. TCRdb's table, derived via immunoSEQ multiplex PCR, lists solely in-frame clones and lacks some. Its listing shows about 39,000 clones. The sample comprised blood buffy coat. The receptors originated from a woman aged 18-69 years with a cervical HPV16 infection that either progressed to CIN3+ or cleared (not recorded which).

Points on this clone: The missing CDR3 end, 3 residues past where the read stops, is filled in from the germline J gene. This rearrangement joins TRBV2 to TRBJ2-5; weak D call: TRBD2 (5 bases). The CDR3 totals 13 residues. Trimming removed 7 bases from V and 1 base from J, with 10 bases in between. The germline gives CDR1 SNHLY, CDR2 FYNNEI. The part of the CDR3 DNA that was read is TGTGCCAGCACAGGACTGGCCCAAGAGACC. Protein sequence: CASTGLAQET. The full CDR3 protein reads CASTGLAQETQYF.

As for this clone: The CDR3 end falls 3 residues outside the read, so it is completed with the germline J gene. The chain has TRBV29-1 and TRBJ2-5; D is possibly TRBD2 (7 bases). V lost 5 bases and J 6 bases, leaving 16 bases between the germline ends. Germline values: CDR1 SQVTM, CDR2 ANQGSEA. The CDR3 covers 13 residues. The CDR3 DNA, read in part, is TGCAGCGTTTCCGGGGGGCCAGGGAAGACC. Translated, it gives CSVSGGPGKT. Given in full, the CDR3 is CSVSGGPGKTQYF.

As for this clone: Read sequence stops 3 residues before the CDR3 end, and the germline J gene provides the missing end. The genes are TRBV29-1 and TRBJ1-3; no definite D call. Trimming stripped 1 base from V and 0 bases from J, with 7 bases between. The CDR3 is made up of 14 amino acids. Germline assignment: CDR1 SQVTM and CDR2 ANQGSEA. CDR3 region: CSVEGGHSGNTIYF. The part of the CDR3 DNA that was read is TGCAGCGTTGAAGGAGGCCACTCTGGAAACACC. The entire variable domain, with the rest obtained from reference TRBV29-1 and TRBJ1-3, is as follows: SAVISQKPSRDICQRGTSLTIQCQVDSQVTMMFWYRQQPGQSLTLIATANQGSEATYESGFVIDKFPISRPNLTFSTLTVSNMSPEDSSIYLCSVEGGHSGNTIYFGEGSWLTVV.

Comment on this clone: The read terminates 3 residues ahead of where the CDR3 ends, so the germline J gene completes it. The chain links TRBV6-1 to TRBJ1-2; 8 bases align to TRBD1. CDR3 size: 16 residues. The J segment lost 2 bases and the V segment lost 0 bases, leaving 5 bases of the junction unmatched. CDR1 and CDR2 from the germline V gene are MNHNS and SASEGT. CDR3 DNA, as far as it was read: TGTGCCAGCAGTGAAGCTTCCGGGACAGGCAACTATGGC. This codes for CASSEASGTGNYG. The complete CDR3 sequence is CASSEASGTGNYGYTF.

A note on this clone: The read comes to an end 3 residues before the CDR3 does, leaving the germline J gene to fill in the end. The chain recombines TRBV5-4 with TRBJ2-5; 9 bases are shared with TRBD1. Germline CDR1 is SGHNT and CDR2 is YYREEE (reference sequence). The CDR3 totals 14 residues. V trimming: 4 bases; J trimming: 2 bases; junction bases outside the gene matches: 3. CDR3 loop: CASSPGTGQETQYF. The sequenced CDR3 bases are TGTGCCAGCAGCCCCGGGACAGGGCAAGAGACC.

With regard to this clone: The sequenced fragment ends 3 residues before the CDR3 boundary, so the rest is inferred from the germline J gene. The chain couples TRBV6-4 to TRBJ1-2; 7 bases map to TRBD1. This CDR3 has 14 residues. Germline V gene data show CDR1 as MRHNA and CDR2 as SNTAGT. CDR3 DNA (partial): TGTGCCAGCAGTGTGACAGGGACCCAGGGAGGC. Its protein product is CASSVTGTQGG. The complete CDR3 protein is CASSVTGTQGGYTF.

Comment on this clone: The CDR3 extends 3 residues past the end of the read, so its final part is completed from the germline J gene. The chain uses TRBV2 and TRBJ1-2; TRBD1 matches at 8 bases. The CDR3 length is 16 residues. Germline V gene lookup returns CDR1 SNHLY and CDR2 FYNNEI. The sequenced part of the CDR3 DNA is TGTGCCAGCAGCGAACCCGGGACAGGTTATCTAAGCGGC. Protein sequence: CASSEPGTGYLSG. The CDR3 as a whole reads CASSEPGTGYLSGYTF.

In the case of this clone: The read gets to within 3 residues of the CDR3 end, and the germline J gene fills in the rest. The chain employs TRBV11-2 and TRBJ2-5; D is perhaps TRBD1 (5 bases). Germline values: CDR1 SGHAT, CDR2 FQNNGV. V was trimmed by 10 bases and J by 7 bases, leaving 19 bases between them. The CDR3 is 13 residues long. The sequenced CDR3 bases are TGTGCCATCGACTTGGGGCTTGGTGGGACC. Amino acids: CAIDLGLGGT. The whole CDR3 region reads CAIDLGLGGTQYF.

The covered CDR3 bases are TGCAGTGCTAGAGAGACAGATTCGAGCTCCTACGAG. Amino acid sequence: CSARETDSSSYE. The whole CDR3 region reads CSARETDSSSYEQYF. The V and J genes are TRBV20-1 and TRBJ2-7; D possibly corresponds to TRBD1 (5 bases). The CDR3 end is not reached by the read, which stops 3 residues before it; the germline J gene fills it in. V lost 0 bases to trimming and J lost 0 bases, with 12 bases between them. The germline V gene has CDR1 DFQATT and CDR2 SNEGSKA (reference sequence). The CDR3 has 15 amino acids.

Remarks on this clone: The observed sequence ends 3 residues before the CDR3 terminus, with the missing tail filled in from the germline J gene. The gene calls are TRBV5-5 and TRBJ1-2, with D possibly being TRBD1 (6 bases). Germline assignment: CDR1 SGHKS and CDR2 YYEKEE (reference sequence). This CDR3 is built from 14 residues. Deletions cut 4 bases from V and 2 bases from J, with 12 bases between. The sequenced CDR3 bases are TGTGCCAGCAGCCCTCAGGGGAGCAACTATGGC. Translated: CASSPQGSNYG. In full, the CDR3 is CASSPQGSNYGYTF.

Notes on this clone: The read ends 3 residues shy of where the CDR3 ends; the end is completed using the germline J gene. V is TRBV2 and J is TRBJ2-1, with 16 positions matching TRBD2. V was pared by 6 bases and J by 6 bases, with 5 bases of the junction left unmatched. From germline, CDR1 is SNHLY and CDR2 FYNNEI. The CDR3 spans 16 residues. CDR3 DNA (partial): TGTGCCAGCAGGCCCGGGACTAGCGGGGGGGTCAATGAG. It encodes CASRPGTSGGVNE. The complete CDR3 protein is CASRPGTSGGVNEQFF.

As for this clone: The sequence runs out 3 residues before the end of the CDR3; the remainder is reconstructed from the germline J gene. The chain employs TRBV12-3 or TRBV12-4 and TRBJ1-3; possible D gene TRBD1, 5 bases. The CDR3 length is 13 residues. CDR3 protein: CASSLEPQGAIYF. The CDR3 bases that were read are TGTGCCAGCAGTTTAGAGCCTCAAGGGGCC.

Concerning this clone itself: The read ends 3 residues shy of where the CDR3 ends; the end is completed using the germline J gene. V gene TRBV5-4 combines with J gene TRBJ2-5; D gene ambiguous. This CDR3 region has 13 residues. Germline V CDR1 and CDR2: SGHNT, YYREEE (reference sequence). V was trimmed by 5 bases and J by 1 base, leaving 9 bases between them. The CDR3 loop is CASRSQSQETQYF. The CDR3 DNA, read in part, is TGTGCCAGCAGGAGTCAGTCCCAAGAGACC.

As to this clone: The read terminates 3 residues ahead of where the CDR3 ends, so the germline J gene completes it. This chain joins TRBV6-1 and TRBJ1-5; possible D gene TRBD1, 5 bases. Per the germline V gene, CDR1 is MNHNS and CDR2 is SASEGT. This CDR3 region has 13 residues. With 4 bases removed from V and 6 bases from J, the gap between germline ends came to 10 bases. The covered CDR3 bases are TGTGCCAGCAGTGGGGCAGGGATTCAGCCC. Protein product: CASSGAGIQP. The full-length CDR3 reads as CASSGAGIQPQHF.

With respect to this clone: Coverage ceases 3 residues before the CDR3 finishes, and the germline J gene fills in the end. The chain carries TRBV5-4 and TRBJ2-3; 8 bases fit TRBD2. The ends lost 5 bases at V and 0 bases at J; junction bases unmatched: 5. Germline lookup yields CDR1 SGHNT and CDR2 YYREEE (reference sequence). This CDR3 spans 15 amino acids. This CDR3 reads CASRDQRGSTDTQYF. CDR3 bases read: TGTGCCAGCAGGGACCAGCGGGGGAGCACAGATACG. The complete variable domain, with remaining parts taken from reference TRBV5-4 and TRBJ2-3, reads ETGVTQSPTHLIKTRGQQVTLRCSSQSGHNTVSWYQQALGQGPQFIFQYYREEENGRGNFPPRFSGLQFPNYSSELNVNALELDDSALYLCASRDQRGSTDTQYFGPGTRLTVL.

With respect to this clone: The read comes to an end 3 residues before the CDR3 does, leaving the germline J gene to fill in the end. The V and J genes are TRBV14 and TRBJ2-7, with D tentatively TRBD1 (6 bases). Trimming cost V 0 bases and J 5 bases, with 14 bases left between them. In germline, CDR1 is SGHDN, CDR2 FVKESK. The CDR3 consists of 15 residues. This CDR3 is CASSQDVNTGHEQYF. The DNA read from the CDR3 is TGTGCCAGCAGCCAAGACGTGAACACAGGGCACGAG.